This T cell receptor beta chain is drawn from a study of T cell repertoires in cytomegalovirus infection (dated by TCRdb to about 2019). Notes on the research overall: Because public TCR beta signatures pointed to carriage of CMV infection together with the matching HLA type, the HLA type of each donor mattered for the analysis.

V and J lose 4 bases and 3 bases, and a span of 23 bases separates them. According to the germline V gene, CDR1 reads ENHRY and CDR2 reads SYGVKD. The CDR3 goes from the cysteine to the phenylalanine over 18 residues. Only CDR3 DNA remains: 54 bases, in frame from the first base. This clonotype was counted at least ten times. The clone's antigen remains unknown. No quality values exist for individual bases; no much larger clone is one base distant. Points the paper makes about the study in general: The ex vivo response was dominated by HLA-C-restricted CMV-specific TCR beta clonotypes, which also provided the single most frequent clonotype in two of eight donors. Carriers of CMV infection plus the relevant HLA type were discriminated by the cumulative frequency of public TCR beta family members in the study cohort and in an independent approximately 350-donor cohort.

The instrument given in TCRdb is Illumina HiSeq 1500. TCRdb passed the public sequencing reads through fastp at Q25 and MiXCR, retaining productive beta sequences. Records with the same CDR3 protein are collapsed into one entry carrying the most frequent genes and DNA. Recorded for this sample are about 260,000 distinct CDR3 sequences; about 13% of them occurred a single time. The top ten constitute around 9% of the sample. This sequence was found in a human donor in good health (CMV status not recorded). Some clones in this sample may be carry-over from other donors' samples. The sample consisted of PBMCs. Recombination joined TRBV10-3 with TRBJ2-3, with the D call perhaps TRBD1 or TRBD2, as 5 bases match in each case. For the CDR3, the sequence is CAISGAPRARVRTDTQYF. The DNA is TGTGCCATCAGTGGAGCTCCGAGGGCCAGGGTTAGAACAGATACGCAGTATTTT.